One sample yielded the 25 T cell receptor beta chains listed below, sequenced in a study of identical twins. MiXCR, applied by TCRdb to the 5' RACE reads, yields one record per CDR3 protein. The repertoire holds 140,000 to 150,000 distinct CDR3 sequences, with under 4.5% as singletons. The sequenced material came from memory T cells sorted from blood. These receptors originate from a man aged 18-30 years in good health.

This clonotype has at least ten counts. This rearrangement joins TRBV5-1 to TRBJ2-5, with TRBD2 matching over 9 bases. The CDR3 runs to 21 residues. The junction had 18 bases not matched to a gene; V was cut back by 0 bases and J by 0 bases. Germline assignment: CDR1 SGHRS and CDR2 YFSETQ. Here the CDR3 DNA reads TGCGCCAGCAGCTTGGCTCTGACTGATCCCCGACTAGCGGCAAACCAAGAGACCCAGTACTTC. This encodes CASSLALTDPRLAANQETQYF.

This clonotype came up a few times. The chain carries TRBV10-3 and TRBJ2-5; 10 nucleotides agree with TRBD2. The CDR3 is 13 residues long. V was pared by 11 bases and J by 2 bases, with 5 bases of the junction left unmatched. CDR1 is ENHRY, CDR2 SYGVKD, per germline. CDR3 region: CAVSTSGQETQYF. For the CDR3, the DNA is TGTGCCGTCTCGACTAGCGGGCAAGAGACCCAGTACTTC.

This clonotype showed up many times. The rearrangement joins TRBV5-1 to TRBJ2-1; 8 bases map to TRBD1. The germline gives CDR1 SGHRS, CDR2 YFSETQ. The CDR3 length is 14 residues. V shed 5 bases and J 7 bases; nucleotides not matched to a gene: 8. CDR3 sequence reads: CASSSGQGWNEQFF. Here the CDR3 DNA reads TGCGCCAGCAGTTCCGGACAGGGTTGGAATGAGCAGTTCTTC.

This clonotype showed up many times. This chain connects TRBV7-3 to TRBJ1-1, with a tentative D call TRBD1 (5 bases). The CDR3 is 15 residues long. The germline V and J ends were trimmed by 5 bases and 11 bases, with 24 bases remaining between them. Germline CDR1 reads SGHTA; CDR2 reads FQGTGA. DNA of the CDR3: TGTGCCAGCAGCGAGGCTTCAGGCAGGGTTGGGGAGGCTTTCTTT. Translating gives CASSEASGRVGEAFF.

The CDR3 protein is CAISGPTKGYTF. The CDR3 coding sequence is TGTGCCATCAGCGGCCCGACTAAAGGCTACACCTTC. The chain carries TRBV10-3 and TRBJ1-2; no firm D call. Germline V gene sequence: CDR1 ENHRY, CDR2 SYGVKD. Trimming removed 6 bases from V and 8 bases from J, with 13 bases in between. This CDR3 has 12 amino acids.

This clonotype has a count of ten or more. The chain combines TRBV7-2 with TRBJ2-1; 7 positions match TRBD2. The CDR3 runs to 15 residues. Germline V gene sequence: CDR1 SGHTA, CDR2 FQGNSA. V lost 7 bases and J lost 5; bases outside the gene matches: 11. This CDR3 is CASKLSVGGNNEQFF. Here the CDR3 DNA reads TGTGCCAGCAAACTGTCGGTGGGAGGGAACAATGAGCAGTTCTTC. Supplemented by reference TRBV7-2 and TRBJ2-1, the full variable domain reads GAGVSQSPSNKVTEKGKDVELRCDPISGHTALYWYRQSLGQGLEFLIYFQGNSAPDKSGLPSDRFSAERTGGSVSTLTIQRTQQEDSAVYLCASKLSVGGNNEQFFGPGTRLTVL.

This clonotype came up many times. The chain carries TRBV7-9 and TRBJ1-2; a weak D match, TRBD1 (5 bases). The CDR3 is 12 amino acids. From germline, CDR1 is SEHNR and CDR2 FQNEAQ (reference sequence). Trimming stripped 4 bases from V and 8 bases from J, with 11 bases between. The CDR3 nucleotides are TGTGCCAGCAGCTGGGACGTGGTGGGCTACACCTTC. Protein: CASSWDVVGYTF.

This clonotype has at least ten counts. J is TRBJ1-1 and V is TRBV11-2; no clear D gene. Germline assignment: CDR1 SGHAT and CDR2 FQNNGV. This CDR3 contains 15 residues. V was clipped by 2 bases and J by 4 bases, with 14 bases between them. The CDR3 DNA is TGTGCCAGCAGCTTATGGGGAGTTCATAGCACTGAAGCTTTCTTT. Translation gives CASSLWGVHSTEAFF.

At least ten counts were recorded for this clonotype. The CDR3 spells CASSGGDRFNSYEQYF. CDR3 coding DNA: TGTGCCAGCAGCGGGGGGGACAGATTCAACTCCTACGAGCAGTACTTC. The chain combines TRBV5-6 with TRBJ2-7; D is possibly TRBD1 or TRBD2 (7 bases each). The CDR3 consists of 16 residues. V lost 4 bases, J lost 0 bases, and 17 bases lay in between. Germline V CDR1 and CDR2: SGHDT, YYEEEE.

The V and J genes are TRBV3-1 and TRBJ1-6; D is unclear. The CDR3 runs 17 residues. With 0 bases removed from V and 3 bases from J, the gap between germline ends came to 12 bases. Germline assignment: CDR1 LGHDT and CDR2 YNNKEL (reference sequence). The CDR3 DNA sequence: TGTGCCAGCAGCCAAGAAGGTGGAGGGTACTATAATTCACCCCTCCACTTT. Translation gives CASSQEGGGYYNSPLHF.

A few counts support this clonotype. CDR3: CASSPPGSSGETQYF. CDR3 nucleotides: TGTGCCAGCTCACCACCGGGTTCTAGCGGGGAGACCCAGTACTTC. The chain uses TRBV18 and TRBJ2-5; TRBD2 matches at 8 bases. V lost 0 bases, J lost 5 bases, and 5 bases stayed unmatched. From germline, CDR1 is KGHSH and CDR2 LQKENI. The CDR3 covers 15 residues. The variable domain in full, completed from reference TRBV18 and TRBJ2-5, reads NAGVMQNPRHLVRRRGQEARLRCSPMKGHSHVYWYRQLPEEGLKFMVYLQKENIIDESGMPKERFSAEFPKEGPSILRIQQVVRGDSAAYFCASSPPGSSGETQYFGPGTRLLVL.

This clonotype was seen repeatedly, ten times or more. One junction end does not reproduce the germline sequence, and a read error may be involved. V is TRBV7-9 and J is TRBJ2-7; 9 bases map to TRBD1. The length of the CDR3 is 12 residues. Germline CDR1 SEHNR, CDR2 FQNEAQ (reference sequence). The CDR3 coding sequence is TGTGCCAGCAGCTTAAGGGACAGGGCCGCACACTTC. Amino acids: CASSLRDRAAHF.

This clonotype was detected many times. The chain couples TRBV11-2 to TRBJ2-3, with D maybe TRBD2 (6 bases). V was cut by 0 bases and J by 5 bases, with 12 bases left in between. Germline assignment: CDR1 SGHAT and CDR2 FQNNGV. The CDR3 runs 15 residues. The CDR3 loop reads CASSLDGRSGDTQYF. CDR3 DNA sequence: TGTGCCAGCAGCTTAGACGGGAGAAGTGGAGATACGCAGTATTTT.

There are many counts of this clonotype. This sequence joins TRBV11-2 and TRBJ2-3; D remains ambiguous. Germline lookup yields CDR1 SGHAT and CDR2 FQNNGV. Trimming removed 1 base at V and 8 bases at J, with 16 bases between. CDR3 length equals 15 residues. The CDR3 protein is CASSLVTDHSGTQYF. CDR3 nucleotides: TGTGCCAGCAGCTTAGTAACAGACCATTCGGGTACGCAGTATTTT.

This clonotype was recorded many times. The rearrangement uses TRBV7-2 and TRBJ2-3, with TRBD2 as a possible D gene (6 bases). This CDR3 is built from 15 residues. Germline-derived CDR1 and CDR2 are SGHTA and FQGNSA. Trimming left V 4 bases short and J 4 bases short, with 15 bases between. In nucleotides, the CDR3 is TGTGCCAGCAGCTCCCGTAGCGGATCCCCAGATACGCAGTATTTT. Amino acid sequence: CASSSRSGSPDTQYF.

This clonotype was recorded at least ten times. This chain joins TRBV20-1 and TRBJ1-2; no firm D call. The CDR3 consists of 11 residues. V was cut by 3 bases and J by 8 bases, with 10 bases left in between. Looked up from germline, CDR1 is DFQATT and CDR2 is SNEGSKA (reference sequence). The CDR3 is CSARWIGGYTF. The CDR3 nucleotides read TGCAGTGCTAGGTGGATCGGAGGCTACACCTTC.

There are many counts of this clonotype. The V gene is TRBV11-3, the J gene TRBJ1-1, with a possible D match to TRBD1 (5 bases). In germline, CDR1 is SGHNT, CDR2 YENEEA. The V end lost 6 bases, the J end lost 2 bases, and 10 bases lay between the germline ends. This CDR3 spans 13 amino acids. In nucleotides, the CDR3 is TGTGCCAGCAGTAGACAGCAAAACACTGAAGCTTTCTTT. As protein: CASSRQQNTEAFF.

In its sample, this clonotype was seen many times. The chain joins TRBV7-7 to TRBJ2-1; 13 bases align to TRBD2. The V gene's germline CDR1 is SSHAT and CDR2 FNYEAQ (reference sequence). The CDR3 has 16 amino acids. V lost 5 bases and J lost 9; bases outside the gene matches: 10. The CDR3 region has the DNA TGTGCCAGCAGCCGAACTAGCGGGAGGGCCGTGAGTGAGCAGTTCTTC. This gives the protein CASSRTSGRAVSEQFF.

This clonotype was seen a few times. The V and J genes are TRBV10-2 and TRBJ1-2; tentatively, D is TRBD1 (5 bases). The CDR3 is 16 amino acids. Germline V CDR1 and CDR2: WSHSY, SAAADI. Between the trimmed V and J ends, which lost 0 bases and 4 bases, there was a span of 15 bases. Here the CDR3 reads CASSESPGQGVYGYTF. Written as DNA, the CDR3 is TGCGCCAGCAGTGAGTCCCCAGGGCAGGGCGTCTATGGCTACACCTTC.

This clonotype was recorded at least ten times. The genes are TRBV7-2 and TRBJ1-3; TRBD1 might be the D (6 bases). The CDR3 has 14 amino acids. The germline V gene has CDR1 SGHTA and CDR2 FQGNSA. V was shortened by 4 bases and J by 5 bases, with 12 bases between the two germline ends. In DNA, the CDR3 is TGTGCCAGCAGCTATCGGGGGCTTCGAAACACCATATATTTT. Protein sequence: CASSYRGLRNTIYF.

There are many counts of this clonotype. This chain connects TRBV20-1 to TRBJ1-4; 7 bases fit TRBD1. Germline V gives CDR1 DFQATT, CDR2 SNEGSKA (reference sequence). Germline trimming cut 0 bases from V and 7 bases from J; bases unmatched to any gene: 5. This CDR3 is built from 14 residues. The CDR3 sequence is CSARDQGQVEKLFF. The DNA of the CDR3 is TGCAGTGCTAGAGATCAAGGACAGGTTGAAAAACTGTTTTTT.

This clonotype was picked up many times. The J gene is TRBJ2-5, the V gene TRBV14, with 14 bases lining up with TRBD2. Germline lookup yields CDR1 SGHDN and CDR2 FVKESK. This CDR3 has 15 amino acids. V was pared by 3 bases and J by 5 bases, with 2 bases of the junction left unmatched. Here the CDR3 DNA reads TGTGCCAGCAGCCAGGGACTAGCGGGAGCCGAGACCCAGTACTTC. This translates into CASSQGLAGAETQYF.

The table lists this clonotype with many counts. The V call is TRBV5-1, the J call TRBJ2-1; D ambiguous. Germline V gene lookup returns CDR1 SGHRS and CDR2 YFSETQ. This CDR3 comprises 13 residues. Trimming removed 0 bases from V and 6 bases from J, with 7 bases in between. The CDR3 sequence: CASSLARPNEQFF. The DNA of the CDR3 is TGCGCCAGCAGCTTGGCCAGGCCCAATGAGCAGTTCTTC.

This clonotype was counted many times. The chain employs TRBV20-1 and TRBJ2-1; possible D gene TRBD2, 5 bases. The germline V gene encodes CDR1 DFQATT and CDR2 SNEGSKA (reference sequence). This CDR3 has 11 amino acids. The DNA of the CDR3 is TGCGGAACTAGGGCCTACAATGAGCAGTTCTTC. As protein: CGTRAYNEQFF.

There are many counts of this clonotype. Germline and junction disagree at one end, which may indicate a read error. CDR3 protein: CRSASSYEQYF. CDR3 DNA: TGCAGAAGTGCGAGCTCCTACGAGCAGTACTTC. This chain joins TRBV28 and TRBJ2-7; D is ambiguous. Germline V gene data show CDR1 as MDHEN and CDR2 as SYDVKM. The CDR3 sequence is 11 residues long.